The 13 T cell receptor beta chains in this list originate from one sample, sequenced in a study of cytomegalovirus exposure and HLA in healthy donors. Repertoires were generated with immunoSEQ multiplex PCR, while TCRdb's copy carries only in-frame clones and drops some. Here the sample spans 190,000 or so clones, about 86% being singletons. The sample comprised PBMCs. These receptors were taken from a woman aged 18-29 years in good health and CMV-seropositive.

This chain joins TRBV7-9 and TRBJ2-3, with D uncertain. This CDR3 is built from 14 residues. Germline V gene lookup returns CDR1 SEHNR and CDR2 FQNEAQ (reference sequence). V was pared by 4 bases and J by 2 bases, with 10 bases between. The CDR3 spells CASSSLGVTDTQYF. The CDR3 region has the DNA TGTGCCAGCAGCTCTCTTGGAGTCACAGATACGCAGTATTTT.

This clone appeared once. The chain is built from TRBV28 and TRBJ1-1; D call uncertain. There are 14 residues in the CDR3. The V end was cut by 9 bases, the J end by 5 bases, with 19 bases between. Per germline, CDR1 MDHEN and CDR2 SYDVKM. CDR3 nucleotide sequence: TGTGCCAGTAGGGCATTCGGGGATAGGACTGAAGCTTTCTTT. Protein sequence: CASRAFGDRTEAFF.

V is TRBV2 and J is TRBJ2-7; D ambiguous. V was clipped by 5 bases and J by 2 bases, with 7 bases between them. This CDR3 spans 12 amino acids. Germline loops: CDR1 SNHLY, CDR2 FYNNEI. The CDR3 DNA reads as TGTGCCAGCAGTTCGACACCCTACGAGCAGTACTTC. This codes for CASSSTPYEQYF.

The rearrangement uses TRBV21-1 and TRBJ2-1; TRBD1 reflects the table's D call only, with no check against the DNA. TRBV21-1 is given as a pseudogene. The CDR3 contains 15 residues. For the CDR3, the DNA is TGTGCCCCCAGCAGGGACAGACTACAAGACAATGAGCAGTTCTTC. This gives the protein CAPSRDRLQDNEQFF.

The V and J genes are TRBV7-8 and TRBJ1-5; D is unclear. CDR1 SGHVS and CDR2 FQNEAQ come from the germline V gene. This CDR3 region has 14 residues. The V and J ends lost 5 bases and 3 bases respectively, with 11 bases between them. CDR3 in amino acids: CASSDGLINQPQHF. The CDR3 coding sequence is TGTGCCAGCAGCGACGGACTGATCAATCAGCCCCAGCATTTT. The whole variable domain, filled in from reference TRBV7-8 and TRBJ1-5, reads GAGVSQSPRYKVAKRGQDVALRCDPISGHVSLFWYQQALGQGPEFLTYFQNEAQLDKSGLPSDRFFAERPEGSVSTLKIQRTQQEDSAVYLCASSDGLINQPQHFGDGTRLSIL.

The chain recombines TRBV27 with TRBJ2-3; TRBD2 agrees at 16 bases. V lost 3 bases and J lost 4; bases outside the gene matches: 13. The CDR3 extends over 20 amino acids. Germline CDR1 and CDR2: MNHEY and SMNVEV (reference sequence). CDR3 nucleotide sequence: TGTGCCAGCAGTTTTTTGGGACTAGCGGGGGGGAATGGCCCCGCAGATACGCAGTATTTT. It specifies CASSFLGLAGGNGPADTQYF.

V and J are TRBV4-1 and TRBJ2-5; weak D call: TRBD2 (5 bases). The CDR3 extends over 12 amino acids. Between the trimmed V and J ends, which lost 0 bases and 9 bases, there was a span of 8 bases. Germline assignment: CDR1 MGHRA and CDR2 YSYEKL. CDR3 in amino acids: CASSQETGAQYF. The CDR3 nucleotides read TGCGCCAGCAGCCAAGAGACCGGGGCCCAGTACTTC.

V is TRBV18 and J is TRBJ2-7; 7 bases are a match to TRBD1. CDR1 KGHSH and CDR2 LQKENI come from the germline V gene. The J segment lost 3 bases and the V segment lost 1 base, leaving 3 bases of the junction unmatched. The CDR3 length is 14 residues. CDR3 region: CASSPLGQHYEQYF. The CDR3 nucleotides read TGTGCCAGCTCACCACTGGGACAGCACTACGAGCAGTACTTC.

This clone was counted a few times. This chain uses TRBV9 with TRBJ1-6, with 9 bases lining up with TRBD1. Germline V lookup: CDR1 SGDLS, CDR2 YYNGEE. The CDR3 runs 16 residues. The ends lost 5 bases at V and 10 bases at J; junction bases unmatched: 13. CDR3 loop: CASRPGTGQDGSPLHF. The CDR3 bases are TGTGCCAGCAGGCCCGGGACAGGGCAGGATGGATCACCCCTCCACTTT.

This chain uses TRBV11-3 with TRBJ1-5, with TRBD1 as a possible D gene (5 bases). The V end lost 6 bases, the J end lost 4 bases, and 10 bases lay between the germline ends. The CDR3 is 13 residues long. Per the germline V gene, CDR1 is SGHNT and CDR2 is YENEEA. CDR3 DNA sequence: TGTGCCAGCAGTCCCGGGGGAAATCAGCCCCAGCATTTT. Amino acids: CASSPGGNQPQHF. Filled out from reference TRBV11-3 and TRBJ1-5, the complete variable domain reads EAGVVQSPRYKIIEKKQPVAFWCNPISGHNTLYWYLQNLGQGPELLIRYENEEAVDDSQLPKDRFSAERLKGVDSTLKIQPAELGDSAVYLCASSPGGNQPQHFGDGTRLSIL.

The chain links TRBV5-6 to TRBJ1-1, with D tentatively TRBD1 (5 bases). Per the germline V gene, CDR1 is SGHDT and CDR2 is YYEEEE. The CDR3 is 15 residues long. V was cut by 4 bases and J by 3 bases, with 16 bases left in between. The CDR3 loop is CASSTIQVSDTEAFF. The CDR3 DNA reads TGTGCCAGCAGCACCATACAGGTTTCGGACACTGAAGCTTTCTTT.

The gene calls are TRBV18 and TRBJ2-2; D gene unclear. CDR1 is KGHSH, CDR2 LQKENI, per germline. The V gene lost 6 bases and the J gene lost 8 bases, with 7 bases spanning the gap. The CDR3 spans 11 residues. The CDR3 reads CASSGSGELFF. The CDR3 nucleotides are TGTGCCAGCTCCGGGTCGGGGGAGCTGTTTTTT.

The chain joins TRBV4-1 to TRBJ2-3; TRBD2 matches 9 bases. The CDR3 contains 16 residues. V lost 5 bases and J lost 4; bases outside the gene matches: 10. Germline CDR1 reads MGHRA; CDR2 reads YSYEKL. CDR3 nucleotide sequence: TGCGCCAGCAGCAAAAGCGGCGGGGGGGCCCCAGATACGCAGTATTTT. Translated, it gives CASSKSGGGAPDTQYF.